This T cell receptor (beta chain) is from a study of blood T cell repertoires in COVID-19. About the research overall: Both acute and convalescent COVID-19 samples were obtained from the United States, Italy and Spain. The analysed material was cDNA or gDNA that came from T cells, B-cell-depleted T cells, or PBMCs.

In the authors' methods: Estimation of nucleated cell counts was performed using reference gene primer amplification. Method: immunoSEQ multiplex PCR; TCRdb's copy keeps in-frame clones and lacks some. V and J calls and clone size follow that table, whereas D and trimming were derived from the DNA. The repertoire holds 390,000 or so clones, more than 75% seen once, with roughly 10% in the top ten. Germline values: CDR1 SGHRS, CDR2 YFSETQ. With 0 bases clipped from V and 8 bases from J, the junction kept 2 bases outside the gene matches. The CDR3 contains 14 residues. Sequences were obtained from peripheral blood. The chain combines TRBV5-1 with TRBJ1-6; 7 bases are a match to TRBD1. This receptor was taken from a woman aged 25-40 years with COVID-19, enrolled during active disease. Written as DNA, the CDR3 is TGCGCCAGCAGCTTGGAAGGGGGCGATTCACCCCTCCACTTT. It codes for CASSLEGGDSPLHF.